Listed here are 10 T cell receptor beta chains from one sample, sequenced in a study of T cells in Graves' hyperthyroidism and ophthalmopathy. The TCR beta CDR3 regions underwent amplification using RNA transcripts as the source. Researchers ran a first-round RT-PCR on the TCR CDR3 using the HTBI primer set. Using its own MiXCR run on the multiplex PCR reads, TCRdb lists one record per CDR3 protein. The sample consists of 370,000 or so distinct CDR3 sequences, 20% to 25% of them appearing once. Source material: blood. These receptors were collected from a man aged 50-59 years with Graves' hyperthyroidism.

This chain links TRBV2 with TRBJ2-3, with 10 positions matching TRBD2. Germline CDR1 is SNHLY and CDR2 is FYNNEI. The CDR3 has 18 residues. Trimming at V came to 9 bases and at J to 4 bases, leaving 19 bases not matched to a gene. The CDR3 DNA follows: TGTGCCAGTGGCACCTGGGGGACTAGCGATCTCCGGTCAGATACGCAGTATTTT. Translated, it gives CASGTWGTSDLRSDTQYF. The variable domain in full, completed from reference TRBV2 and TRBJ2-3, reads EPEVTQTPSHQVTQMGQEVILRCVPISNHLYFYWYRQILGQKVEFLVSFYNNEISEKSEIFDDQFSVERPDGSNFTLKIRSTKLEDSAMYFCASGTWGTSDLRSDTQYFGPGTRLTVL.

This clonotype was picked up a small number of times. The genes are TRBV6-1 and TRBJ2-1; TRBD1 matches at 11 bases. V dropped 6 bases and J dropped 1; count of bases not matched to a gene: 14. This CDR3 has 19 amino acids. The germline CDR1 and CDR2 sequences are MNHNS and SASEGT. CDR3 DNA sequence: TGTGCCAGCAGCGAGAGGACAGGGGGCGCAGTATTGTCCTACAATGAGCAGTTCTTC. Translation: CASSERTGGAVLSYNEQFF.

This clonotype showed up just a few times. The V call is TRBV5-1, the J call TRBJ2-1, with D unresolved. V lost 0 bases, J lost 5 bases, and 12 bases lay in between. The CDR3 has 15 residues. Germline assignment: CDR1 SGHRS and CDR2 YFSETQ. CDR3 bases: TGCGCCAGCAGCTTGGCCTCCGTTATTAACAATGAGCAGTTCTTC. Amino acids: CASSLASVINNEQFF.

This clonotype has just a few counts. V gene TRBV5-1 combines with J gene TRBJ2-3; D may correspond to TRBD1 or TRBD2 (5 bases each). The length of the CDR3 is 16 residues. Trimming removed 1 base at V and 0 bases at J, with 12 bases between. Per germline, CDR1 SGHRS and CDR2 YFSETQ. CDR3 amino acids: CASSLLPGASTDTQYF. CDR3 nucleotide sequence: TGCGCCAGCAGCTTGCTTCCCGGGGCCAGCACAGATACGCAGTATTTT.

This clonotype was counted a few times. This sequence joins TRBV19 and TRBJ1-1, with 7 bases fitting TRBD1. After removal of 7 bases from V and 4 bases from J, the junction contained 15 bases not matched to a gene. This CDR3 spans 16 amino acids. The germline V gene encodes CDR1 LNHDA and CDR2 SQIVND (reference sequence). Here the CDR3 reads CASTFRRETGVTEAFF. CDR3 nucleotide sequence: TGTGCCAGTACCTTTCGGCGGGAAACAGGGGTCACTGAAGCTTTCTTT.

In this sample, this clonotype turned up a few times. This chain joins TRBV20-1 and TRBJ2-7; weak D call: TRBD2 (5 bases). Trimming took off 1 base at V and 4 bases at J, with 11 bases between the two ends. Germline CDR1 is DFQATT and CDR2 is SNEGSKA (reference sequence). This CDR3 spans 13 amino acids. Here the CDR3 reads CSARGTHKYEQYF. CDR3 nucleotide sequence: TGCAGTGCTAGAGGGACTCACAAATACGAGCAGTACTTC.

This clonotype was found a few times. The chain is built from TRBV20-1 and TRBJ2-5, with 9 bases that match TRBD1. Germline CDR1 is DFQATT and CDR2 is SNEGSKA (reference sequence). CDR3 size: 13 residues. Germline trimming cut 3 bases from V and 3 bases from J; bases unmatched to any gene: 2. The CDR3 coding sequence is TGCAGTGCTAGTGGGACAGGGAAAGAGACCCAGTACTTC. Translating it yields CSASGTGKETQYF.

This clonotype was seen a handful of times. The V call is TRBV7-2, the J call TRBJ1-5; the D is unclear. Germline lookup yields CDR1 SGHTA and CDR2 FQGNSA. V was trimmed by 2 bases and J by 9 bases, leaving 11 bases between them. This CDR3 has 13 amino acids. Written as DNA, the CDR3 is TGTGCCAGCAGCTTAACCTCGGAGGGGCCCCAGCATTTT. This codes for CASSLTSEGPQHF.

This clonotype was picked up many times. The V call is TRBV28, the J call TRBJ2-3; possibly TRBD2 for D (6 bases). The CDR3 contains 15 residues. Germline V gene lookup returns CDR1 MDHEN and CDR2 SYDVKM. With 2 bases removed from V and 8 bases from J, the gap between germline ends came to 17 bases. CDR3 residues: CASSLVGGRSGTQYF. The CDR3 DNA follows: TGTGCCAGCAGTTTAGTAGGAGGGAGGTCTGGTACGCAGTATTTT.

A remark on this clonotype: Compared with germline, one end of the junction differs, possibly owing to a read error. This chain joins TRBV20-1 and TRBJ1-1; possible D gene TRBD1, 5 bases. CDR1 DFQATT and CDR2 SNEGSKA come from the germline V gene (reference sequence). This CDR3 is 15 amino acids long. The CDR3 sequence is CSAREPKDKDTEGFF. CDR3 bases: TGCAGTGCTAGAGAGCCAAAGGACAAGGACACTGAAGGTTTCTTT.